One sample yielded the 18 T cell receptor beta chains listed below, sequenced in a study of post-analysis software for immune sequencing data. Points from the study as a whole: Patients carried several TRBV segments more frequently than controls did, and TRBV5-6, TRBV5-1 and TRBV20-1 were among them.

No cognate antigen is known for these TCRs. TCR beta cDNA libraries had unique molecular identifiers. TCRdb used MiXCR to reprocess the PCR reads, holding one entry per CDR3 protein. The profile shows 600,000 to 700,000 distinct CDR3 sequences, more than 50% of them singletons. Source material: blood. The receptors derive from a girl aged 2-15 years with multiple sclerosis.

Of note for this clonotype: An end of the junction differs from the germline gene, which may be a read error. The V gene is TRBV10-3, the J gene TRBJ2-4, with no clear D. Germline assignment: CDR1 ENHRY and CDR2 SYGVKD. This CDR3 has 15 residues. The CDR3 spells CASSSTRSAKNIQYF. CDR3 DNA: TGTGCCAGCAGTTCCACCCGATCGGCCAAAAACATTCAGTACTTC.

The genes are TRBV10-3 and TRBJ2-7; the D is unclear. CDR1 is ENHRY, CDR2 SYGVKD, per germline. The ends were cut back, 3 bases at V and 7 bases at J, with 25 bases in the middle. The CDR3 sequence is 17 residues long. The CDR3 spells CAISDRQGNIYPNEQYF. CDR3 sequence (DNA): TGTGCCATCAGTGACCGACAAGGGAACATCTACCCCAATGAGCAGTACTTC.

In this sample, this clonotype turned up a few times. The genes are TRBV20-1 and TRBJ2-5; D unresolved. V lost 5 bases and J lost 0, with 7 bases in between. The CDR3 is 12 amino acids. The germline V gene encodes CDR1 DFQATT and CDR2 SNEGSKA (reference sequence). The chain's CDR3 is CSAYRDQETQYF. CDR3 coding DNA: TGCAGTGCTTACCGGGACCAAGAGACCCAGTACTTC.

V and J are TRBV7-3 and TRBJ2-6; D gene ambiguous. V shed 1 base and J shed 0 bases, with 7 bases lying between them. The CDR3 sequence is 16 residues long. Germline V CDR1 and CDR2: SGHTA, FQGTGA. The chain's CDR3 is CASSLNRASGANVLTF. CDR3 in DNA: TGTGCCAGCAGCTTAAACCGGGCCTCTGGGGCCAACGTCCTGACTTTC.

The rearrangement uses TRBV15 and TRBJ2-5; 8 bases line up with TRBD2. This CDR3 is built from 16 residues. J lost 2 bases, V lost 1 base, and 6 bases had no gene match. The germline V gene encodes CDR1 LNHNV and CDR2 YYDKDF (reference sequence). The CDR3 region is CATSRASSGSQETQYF. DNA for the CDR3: TGTGCCACCAGCAGAGCCTCCAGCGGGAGTCAAGAGACCCAGTACTTC.

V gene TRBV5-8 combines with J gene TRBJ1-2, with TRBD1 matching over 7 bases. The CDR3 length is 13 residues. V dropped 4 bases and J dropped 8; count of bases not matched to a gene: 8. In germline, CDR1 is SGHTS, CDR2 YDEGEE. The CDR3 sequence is CASSPDREGGYTF. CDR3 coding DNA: TGTGCCAGCAGCCCAGACAGGGAGGGAGGCTACACCTTC.

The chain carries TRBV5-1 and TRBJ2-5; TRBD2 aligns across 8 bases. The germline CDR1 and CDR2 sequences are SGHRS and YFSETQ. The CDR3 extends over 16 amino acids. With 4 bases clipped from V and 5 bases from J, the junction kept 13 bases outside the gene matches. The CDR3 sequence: CASSTPPGTREETQYF. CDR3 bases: TGCGCCAGCAGCACCCCCCCCGGGACTAGAGAGGAGACCCAGTACTTC.

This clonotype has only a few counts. For the CDR3, the DNA is TGCAGCGGTCTACGAGGTGAGCAGTTCTTC. Translation gives CSGLRGEQFF. J is TRBJ2-1 and V is TRBV29-1; no reliable D call. Per the germline V gene, CDR1 is SQVTM and CDR2 is ANQGSEA. Between the trimmed V and J ends, which lost 7 bases and 9 bases, there was a span of 10 bases. The CDR3 loop spans 10 amino acids.

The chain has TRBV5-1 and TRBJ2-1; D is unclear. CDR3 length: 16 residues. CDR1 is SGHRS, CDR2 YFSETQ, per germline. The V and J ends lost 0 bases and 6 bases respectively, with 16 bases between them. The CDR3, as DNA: TGCGCCAGCAGCTTGGTGCCCGGCAAGGCCGGCAATGAGCAGTTCTTC. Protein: CASSLVPGKAGNEQFF. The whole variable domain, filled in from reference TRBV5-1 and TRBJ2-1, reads KAGVTQTPRYLIKTRGQQVTLSCSPISGHRSVSWYQQTPGQGLQFLFEYFSETQRNKGNFPGRFSGRQFSNSRSEMNVSTLELGDSALYLCASSLVPGKAGNEQFFGPGTRLTVL.

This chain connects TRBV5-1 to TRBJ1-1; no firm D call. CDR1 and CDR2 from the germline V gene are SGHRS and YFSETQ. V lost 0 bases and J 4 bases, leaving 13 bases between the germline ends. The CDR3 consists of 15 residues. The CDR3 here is CASSLEGGGGTEAFF. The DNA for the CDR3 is TGCGCCAGCAGCTTGGAGGGAGGAGGAGGCACTGAAGCTTTCTTT.

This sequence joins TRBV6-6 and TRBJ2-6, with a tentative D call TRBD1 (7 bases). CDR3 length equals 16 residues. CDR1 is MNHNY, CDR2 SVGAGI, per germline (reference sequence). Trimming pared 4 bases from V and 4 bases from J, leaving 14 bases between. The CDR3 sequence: CASSSAGGLGANVLTF. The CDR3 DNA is TGTGCCAGCAGTTCGGCAGGGGGACTGGGGGCCAACGTCCTGACTTTC.

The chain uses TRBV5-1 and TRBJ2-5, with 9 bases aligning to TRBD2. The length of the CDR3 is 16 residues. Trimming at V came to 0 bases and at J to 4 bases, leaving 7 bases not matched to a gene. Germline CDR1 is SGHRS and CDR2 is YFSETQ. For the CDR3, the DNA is TGCGCCAGCAGCTTGGGCGCTAGCGGGGCCCGAGAGACCCAGTACTTC. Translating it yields CASSLGASGARETQYF.

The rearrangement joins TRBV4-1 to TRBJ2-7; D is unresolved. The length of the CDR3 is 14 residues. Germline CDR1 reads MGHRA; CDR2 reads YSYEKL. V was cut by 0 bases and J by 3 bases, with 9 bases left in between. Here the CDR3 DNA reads TGCGCCAGCAGCCAAGAGGGAATAAGCTACGAGCAGTACTTC. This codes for CASSQEGISYEQYF.

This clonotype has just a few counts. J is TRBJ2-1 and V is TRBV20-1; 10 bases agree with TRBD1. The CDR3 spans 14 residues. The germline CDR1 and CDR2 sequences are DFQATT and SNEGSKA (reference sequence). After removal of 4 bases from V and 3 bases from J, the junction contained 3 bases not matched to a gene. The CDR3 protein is CSATRDRGYNEQFF. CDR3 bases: TGCAGTGCTACCCGGGACAGGGGCTACAATGAGCAGTTCTTC.

CDR3 amino acids: CATSVSGQGVYNEQFF. The CDR3 DNA follows: TGTGCCACCAGTGTTTCCGGACAGGGCGTCTACAATGAGCAGTTCTTC. The genes are TRBV24-1 and TRBJ2-1; 8 nucleotides agree with TRBD1. Germline loops: CDR1 KGHDR, CDR2 SFDVKD. V gave up 5 bases and J gave up 3 bases; unmatched junction bases: 8. There are 16 residues in the CDR3.

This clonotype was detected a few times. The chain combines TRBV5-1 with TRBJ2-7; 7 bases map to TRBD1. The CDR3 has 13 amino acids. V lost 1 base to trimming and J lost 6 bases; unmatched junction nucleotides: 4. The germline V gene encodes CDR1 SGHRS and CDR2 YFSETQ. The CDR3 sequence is CASSLTGAAEQYF. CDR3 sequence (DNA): TGCGCCAGCAGCTTGACAGGGGCGGCCGAGCAGTACTTC.

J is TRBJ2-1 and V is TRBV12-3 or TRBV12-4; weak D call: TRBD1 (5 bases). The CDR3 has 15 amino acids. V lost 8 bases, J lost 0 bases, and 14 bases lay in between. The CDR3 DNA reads TGTGCCAGCTTGATTGGGGCAGTCTCCTACAATGAGCAGTTCTTC. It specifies CASLIGAVSYNEQFF.

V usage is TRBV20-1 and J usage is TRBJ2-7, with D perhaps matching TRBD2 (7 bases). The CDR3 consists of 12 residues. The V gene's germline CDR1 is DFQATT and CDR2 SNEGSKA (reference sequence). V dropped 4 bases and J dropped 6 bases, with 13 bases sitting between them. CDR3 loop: CSATIGGLEQYF. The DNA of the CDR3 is TGCAGTGCTACAATCGGGGGGCTCGAGCAGTACTTC.